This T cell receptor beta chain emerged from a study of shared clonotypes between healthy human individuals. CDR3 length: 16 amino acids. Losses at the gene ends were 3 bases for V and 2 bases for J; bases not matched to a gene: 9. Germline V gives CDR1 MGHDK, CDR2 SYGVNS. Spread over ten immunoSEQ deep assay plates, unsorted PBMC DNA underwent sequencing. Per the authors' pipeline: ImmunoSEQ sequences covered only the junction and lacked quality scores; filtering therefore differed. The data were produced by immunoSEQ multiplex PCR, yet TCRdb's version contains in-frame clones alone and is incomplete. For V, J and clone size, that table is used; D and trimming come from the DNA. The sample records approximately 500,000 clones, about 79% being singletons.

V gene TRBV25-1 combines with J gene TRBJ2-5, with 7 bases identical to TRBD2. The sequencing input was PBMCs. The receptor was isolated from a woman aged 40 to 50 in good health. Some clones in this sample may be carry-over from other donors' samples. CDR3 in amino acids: CASSDTWEGIQETQYF. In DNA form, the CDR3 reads TGTGCCAGCAGTGACACTTGGGAGGGGATACAAGAGACCCAGTACTTC.